This T cell receptor beta chain was obtained from a study of shared clonotypes between healthy human individuals (dated by TCRdb to between 2020 and 2021). About the investigation overall: A few men and a couple of women, aged 18 to 49 years, made up the cohort. Per donor, three plates each were used for CD4 naive and CD4 memory, two for CD8 naive, and one for CD8 memory. To estimate repertoire size and how much clonotypes are shared between individuals, the study performed deep sequencing of blood TCR repertoires from roughly five healthy adults. Libraries were prepared and TCR repertoires were sequenced by different laboratories using diverse techniques, in order to increase sequencing depth and limit assay-specific biases. Leukapheresis yielded between about 0.85 and 9 billion PBMCs per donor. Summary of the overall study and its limitations: Across four donors, approximately 5% of naive CD4, more than 3% of naive CD8, around 2.5% of memory CD4, and approximately 0.4% of memory CD8 clonotypes were shared. Higher generation probabilities were observed for clonotypes shared by all four sorted-subset donors than for non-shared clonotypes. Larger estimated clonotype richness was generally found for naive subsets than for memory subsets. Sampling was limited to blood, and TCR repertoires in tissue likely differ from TCR repertoires in blood. Because the study included only a small number of donors, the genetic and exposure-history diversity represented was limited. Rarefaction of sorted-subset datasets indicated incomplete sequencing despite the large sequencing depth. Pairwise subsampling led to the expectation that sequencing depth would affect the degree of clonotype sharing among donors.

As encoded in the germline V gene, CDR1 is ENHRY while CDR2 is SYGVKD. V is pruned by 6 bases and J by 4 bases, leaving 11 bases of the junction without a gene match. The CDR3 has 15 amino acids, counting the end cysteine and phenylalanine. Only the CDR3 region is kept as DNA, spanning 45 bases read in frame from base 1. Donors were healthy HIV-negative adults with no recently reported acute infections or vaccinations. Every donor was a Caucasian adult residing in Nashville, Tennessee, USA. CD4+ T cells were enriched by magnetic negative selection; naive cells were then positively selected on CD45RA, and the negative fraction formed the memory subset. Blood was collected by leukapheresis, and PBMCs were isolated by Ficoll-Histopaque density gradient centrifugation and then cryopreserved in liquid nitrogen vapor phase. Analytical flow cytometry was used to check the purity and quantity of each magnetically sorted T cell population. Genomic DNA was isolated from each sorted fraction and quantified by UV absorbance on a Nanodrop 2000c.

Comments on this clone: Its antigen specificity is not known. No base-level quality is on record; no much larger clone is a single base apart.

TCR CDR3 regions were amplified from genomic DNA by multiplex PCR using the deep immunoSEQ assay. For each cell subset, the extracted genomic DNA was distributed evenly across all wells of several immunoSEQ 96-well plates, and each plate served as one replicate. For sorted subsets, each replicate PCR was loaded with roughly 0.2 ug genomic DNA, equivalent to 30,000 or so T cell genomes. The purified libraries were quantified using a Qubit 3.0 fluorometer, sized with a Bioanalyzer 2100, and then quantified again using the KAPA Library Quantification kit. Every immunoSEQ 96-well plate was sequenced on a separate single-read 150-cycle Illumina NextSeq 550 flow cell. Turning to the authors' computational methods: Because the immunoSEQ output held only junctional sequences and lacked quality scores, the filtering could not match the filtering applied to full-length reads. Sequences were annotated with PyIR, a Python wrapper for IgBLAST v1.9, using IMGT germline references to assign V/J genes and CDR3. Any read was removed if the V/J assignment was weak (E-value above 1e-6), the CDR3 was missing, or the read contained stop codons, out-of-frame junctions, or ambiguous translated residues. V3J clonotypes were defined as sequences sharing an identical inferred V gene, J gene, and CDR3 amino acid sequence. The percentage overlap between two repertoires was calculated by dividing the number of shared unique clonotypes by the size of the smaller repertoire. Repertoire richness was assessed with RTK rarefaction, the Chao1 estimator, and Recon v2.1 estimates of unobserved clonotypes. Generation probabilities for all TCRbeta clonotypes obtained by the gDNA method from a handful of donors were computed using OLGA. The clones in this table, taken by TCRdb from immuneACCESS, are in-frame only. Not every clone is retained; where verified, under half of the shortfall comes from an unresolved V gene, and the cause of the rest is unknown. The D gene and trimming were derived from the DNA, and the V and J assignments and clone size from that table. The sample contains approximately 2,000,000 clones, 80% to 95% of them found a single time. Clones ranked in the top ten supply about 0.41% of the sample.

The sequence was obtained from a young man in good health. Some clones in this sample may be carry-over from other donors' samples. Rearrangement joined TRBV10-3 to TRBJ2-7; 8 nucleotides in the junction match TRBD2. Sequencing was carried out using naive CD4+ T cells from PBMCs. Reading the label with the study, this specimen's cell subset or site is: CD45RA+ positively selected. The CDR3 has the sequence CAIRDPSGSSYEQYF. The DNA reads as follows: TGTGCCATCAGGGACCCGAGCGGGAGTAGTTACGAGCAGTACTTC.